A single sample gave rise to the 3 T cell receptor beta chains below, sequenced in a study of TIL therapy for anti-PD-1-resistant metastatic lung cancer (dated by TCRdb to 2020 to 2023). TCR beta CDR3 regions were amplified from genomic DNA with the immunoSEQ v3 hsTCRB kit using bias-controlled multiplex PCR. TCRdb mirrors the immuneACCESS table, restricted to in-frame sequences. Some clones are absent from its copies; in checked studies, under half trace to an unresolved V gene, and the reason for the others is unknown. The sample includes fewer than 15,000 clones, with less than 75% observed a single time. Clones ranked in the top ten supply roughly 8.6% of the sample. The intended sense of this specimen's time point label: pre-treatment sample, taken before nivolumab and TIL therapy. Excised metastases, mostly pleural nodules or supraclavicular lymph nodes, were used as baseline tumor samples and were taken from the same resection from which TIL were grown.

The specimen comprised tumor tissue, sampled at baseline. The receptors here all came from a woman aged 30-85 years with non-small cell lung cancer.

CDR3 region: CASSTRQGAGTEAFF. CDR3 sequence (DNA): TGTGCCAGCAGCACCCGACAGGGGGCAGGGACTGAAGCTTTCTTT. The gene calls are TRBV5-4 and TRBJ1-1, with 10 positions matching TRBD1. The CDR3 has 15 residues. The V segment lost 4 bases and the J segment 5 bases; nucleotides outside the gene matches: 8. Germline CDR1 SGHNT, CDR2 YYREEE (reference sequence). Complete variable domain (other parts from reference TRBV5-4 and TRBJ1-1): ETGVTQSPTHLIKTRGQQVTLRCSSQSGHNTVSWYQQALGQGPQFIFQYYREEENGRGNFPPRFSGLQFPNYSSELNVNALELDDSALYLCASSTRQGAGTEAFFGQGTRLTVV.

The chain is built from TRBV5-6 and TRBJ1-5; no firm D call. The germline V and J ends were trimmed by 4 bases and 5 bases, with 25 bases remaining between them. Germline V lookup: CDR1 SGHDT, CDR2 YYEEEE. This CDR3 is 18 amino acids long. CDR3 in DNA: TGTGCCAGCAGCCGACGGAGATCGGGGATCGGGAGCGATCAGCCCCAGCATTTT. This codes for CASSRRRSGIGSDQPQHF.

J is TRBJ2-3 and V is TRBV5-1; 11 bases agree with TRBD2. The CDR3 covers 18 residues. The V gene end was trimmed by 0 bases and the J gene end by 6 bases; junction bases not matched to a gene: 12. Germline CDR1 and CDR2: SGHRS and YFSETQ. This CDR3 is CASSLVGTSGPPGDTQYF. Here the CDR3 DNA reads TGCGCCAGCAGCTTGGTTGGGACTAGCGGCCCCCCGGGCGATACGCAGTATTTT.